Reported below is one T cell receptor beta chain. The source of the sample is a study of glioma-infiltrating T cells after dendritic cell vaccination. The method was immunoSEQ multiplex PCR; TCRdb's version includes in-frame clones alone and lacks a portion of them. The repertoire holds roughly 100,000 clones, 75% to 85% seen once, with 9.5% to 15% in the top ten. The material was blood, obtained before dendritic cell vaccination. This TCR came from a human donor with glioblastoma.

CDR3 sequence: CASSPGQLDSYNEQFF. CDR3 DNA sequence: TGTGCCAGCTCACCTGGACAGTTAGACTCCTACAATGAGCAGTTCTTC. V is TRBV18 and J is TRBJ2-1; a weak D match, TRBD1 (6 bases). Trimming took 3 bases from V and 0 from J, leaving 12 bases between them. CDR1 is KGHSH and CDR2 is LQKENI in the germline V gene. The CDR3 has 16 amino acids.